This passage covers 26 T cell receptor beta chains from one sample sequenced in a study of OX40 agonist ivuxolimab in advanced cancers. Repertoires were generated with immunoSEQ multiplex PCR, while TCRdb's copy carries only in-frame clones and drops some. The sample lists around 140,000 clones; 90% were seen once. The sample was CD4+ or CD8+ T cells sorted from blood, taken in a trial of the OX40 agonist ivuxolimab. Receptors originate from an adult with an advanced solid tumor such as melanoma, head and neck, liver or kidney cancer.

J is TRBJ1-1 and V is TRBV30; D is unclear. Trimming took off 3 bases at V and 0 bases at J, with 11 bases between the two ends. CDR3 length: 14 amino acids. CDR1 GTSNPN and CDR2 SVGIG come from the germline V gene (reference sequence). CDR3 region: CAWRVGSMNTEAFF. The CDR3 bases are TGTGCCTGGAGAGTCGGTAGCATGAACACTGAAGCTTTCTTT.

This sequence joins TRBV5-6 and TRBJ1-6; D unclear. The germline V and J ends were trimmed by 1 base and 0 bases, with 8 bases remaining between them. Germline loops: CDR1 SGHDT, CDR2 YYEEEE. CDR3 size: 16 residues. The CDR3 coding sequence is TGTGCCAGCAGCTTGAGATTGAGCTCCTATAATTCACCCCTCCACTTT. It yields the protein CASSLRLSSYNSPLHF. Based on the CDR3 plus reference TRBV5-6 and TRBJ1-6, the full variable domain is DAGVTQSPTHLIKTRGQQVTLRCSPKSGHDTVSWYQQALGQGPQFIFQYYEEEERQRGNFPDRFSGHQFPNYSSELNVNALLLGDSALYLCASSLRLSSYNSPLHFGNGTRLTVT.

V is TRBV10-1 and J is TRBJ2-3; the D is unclear. The germline CDR1 and CDR2 sequences are WNHNN and SYGVQD (reference sequence). This CDR3 is 12 amino acids long. V lost 7 bases to trimming and J lost 6 bases, with 11 bases between them. CDR3 sequence (DNA): TGCGCCAGCACCGACGAATTGGATACGCAGTATTTT. It yields the protein CASTDELDTQYF.

This chain links TRBV6-4 with TRBJ2-3, with 11 positions matching TRBD2. The CDR3 is 13 amino acids. CDR1 and CDR2 (germline): MRHNA, SNTAGT. CDR3 protein: CSSGRSSTDTQYF. CDR3 nucleotide sequence: TGTTCTAGCGGGAGGTCTAGCACAGATACGCAGTATTTT.

The rearrangement links TRBV9 to TRBJ2-3; D gene ambiguous. CDR3 size: 12 residues. The V end was cut by 2 bases, the J end by 1 base, with 2 bases between. Germline V gene data show CDR1 as SGDLS and CDR2 as YYNGEE. For the CDR3, the DNA is TGTGCCAGCAGCGTGCGCACAGATACGCAGTATTTT. It translates to CASSVRTDTQYF.

This sequence joins TRBV9 and TRBJ2-1; 9 bases agree with TRBD2. Germline CDR1 reads SGDLS; CDR2 reads YYNGEE. The CDR3 is made up of 18 amino acids. The trim removed 4 bases at V and 3 bases at J, leaving 14 bases unmatched. The CDR3 DNA reads TGTGCCAGCAGCCTGGGACTAGCCACGGGAGGCGGCTACAATGAGCAGTTCTTC. It codes for CASSLGLATGGGYNEQFF.

V usage is TRBV5-1 and J usage is TRBJ2-3; 9 bases are a match to TRBD2. CDR1 and CDR2 from the germline V gene are SGHRS and YFSETQ. This CDR3 has 16 residues. V lost 2 bases and J lost 5; bases outside the gene matches: 9. Here the CDR3 reads CASSFRAGGRGDTQYF. CDR3 coding DNA: TGCGCCAGCAGCTTCCGAGCGGGAGGCCGTGGAGATACGCAGTATTTT.

The V gene is TRBV2, the J gene TRBJ1-2; possible D gene TRBD1, 6 bases. The CDR3 has 11 amino acids. The V gene's germline CDR1 is SNHLY and CDR2 FYNNEI. V was shortened by 6 bases and J by 7 bases, with 9 bases between the two germline ends. CDR3 protein: CASRQGSGYTF. CDR3 in DNA: TGTGCCAGCAGACAGGGATCTGGCTACACCTTC.

This rearrangement joins TRBV27 to TRBJ1-3; TRBD1 aligns across 9 bases. CDR1 and CDR2 (germline): MNHEY, SMNVEV (reference sequence). The CDR3 is made up of 18 amino acids. V lost 5 bases to trimming and J lost 4 bases; unmatched junction nucleotides: 15. CDR3 residues: CASSATFRDRVSGNTIYF. CDR3 bases: TGTGCCAGCAGTGCCACTTTCCGGGACAGGGTCTCGGGAAACACCATATATTTT.

The V gene is TRBV4-1, the J gene TRBJ2-7; 12 nucleotides agree with TRBD2. CDR3 size: 16 residues. V shed 3 bases, J shed 2 bases, and the junction held 5 bases outside the gene matches. The germline CDR1 and CDR2 sequences are MGHRA and YSYEKL. CDR3 loop: CASSHLGLAGTYEQYF. The CDR3 DNA is TGCGCCAGCAGCCACCTGGGACTAGCGGGTACCTACGAGCAGTACTTC.

This sequence joins TRBV7-2 and TRBJ2-6; D ambiguous. V gave up 2 bases and J gave up 4 bases, with 12 bases separating them. The germline V gene encodes CDR1 SGHTA and CDR2 FQGNSA. The CDR3 extends over 16 amino acids. The CDR3 spells CASSLSAGAGANVLTF. In DNA, the CDR3 is TGTGCCAGCAGCTTATCGGCAGGAGCGGGGGCCAACGTCCTGACTTTC.

This chain links TRBV4-3 with TRBJ2-2; perhaps TRBD1 as D (6 bases). CDR1 is LGHNA, CDR2 YSLEER, per germline. Trimming cost V 1 base and J 4 bases, with 10 bases left between them. The CDR3 extends over 15 amino acids. CDR3 DNA sequence: TGCGCCAGCAGCCAAGGTGGGGGCGGCACCGGGGAGCTGTTTTTT. This gives the protein CASSQGGGGTGELFF.

The J gene is TRBJ2-7, the V gene TRBV7-4, with D possibly matching TRBD1 (6 bases). Germline CDR1 is SGHVT and CDR2 is SQSDAQ. The CDR3 has 15 amino acids. The V end lost 5 bases, the J end lost 3 bases, and 17 bases lay between the germline ends. The CDR3 sequence is CASSTSTGTRYEQYF. The CDR3 region has the DNA TGTGCCAGCAGCACTTCGACAGGCACCCGCTACGAGCAGTACTTC.

The chain employs TRBV6-6 and TRBJ2-3; a possible D gene is TRBD2 (6 bases). CDR3 length: 15 amino acids. Trimming stripped 3 bases from V and 4 bases from J, with 14 bases between. Germline CDR1 MNHNY, CDR2 SVGAGI (reference sequence). CDR3: CASSYGGGRPDTQYF. Written as DNA, the CDR3 is TGTGCCAGCAGTTATGGTGGGGGGAGGCCAGATACGCAGTATTTT.

This chain connects TRBV29-1 to TRBJ1-2; D gene uncertain. Germline lookup yields CDR1 SQVTM and CDR2 ANQGSEA. This CDR3 has 13 residues. The V and J ends lost 4 bases and 8 bases respectively, with 17 bases between them. Written as DNA, the CDR3 is TGCAGCGTTGTTCCCGGCCGCCCGAGGGGCTACACCTTC. Amino acid sequence: CSVVPGRPRGYTF.

This clone came up once. The V call is TRBV15, the J call TRBJ1-1; D is undetermined. Trimming took off 5 bases at V and 4 bases at J, with 17 bases between the two ends. Germline-derived CDR1 and CDR2 are LNHNV and YYDKDF (reference sequence). The CDR3 is 15 residues long. For the CDR3, the DNA is TGTGCCACCAGCCTGGCGGGGTTAGGGAGCACTGAAGCTTTCTTT. Translated: CATSLAGLGSTEAFF.

This chain links TRBV10-3 with TRBJ2-3; no definite D call. The length of the CDR3 is 13 residues. Germline values: CDR1 ENHRY, CDR2 SYGVKD. V lost 5 bases and J lost 4, with 10 bases in between. CDR3 DNA: TGTGCCATCAGTAGGCGTCCGGCAGATACGCAGTATTTT. This gives the protein CAISRRPADTQYF.

The V call is TRBV27, the J call TRBJ2-1; D perhaps matches TRBD1 (5 bases). CDR3 length equals 14 residues. Looked up from germline, CDR1 is MNHEY and CDR2 is SMNVEV (reference sequence). With 3 bases removed from V and 4 bases from J, the gap between germline ends came to 10 bases. The CDR3 loop is CASSFTGAYNEQFF. CDR3 nucleotide sequence: TGTGCCAGCAGTTTTACTGGGGCTTACAATGAGCAGTTCTTC.

This chain links TRBV7-6 with TRBJ2-1; TRBD2 agrees at 13 bases. Germline CDR1 and CDR2: SGHVS and FNYEAQ. Trimming cost V 3 bases and J 5 bases; bases outside gene matches: 4. This CDR3 has 16 residues. Here the CDR3 DNA reads TGTGCCAGCAGCTTCGGACTAGCGGGAGCCGACAATGAGCAGTTCTTC. Amino acid sequence: CASSFGLAGADNEQFF. The variable domain in full, completed from reference TRBV7-6 and TRBJ2-1, reads GAGVSQSPRYKVTKRGQDVALRCDPISGHVSLYWYRQALGQGPEFLTYFNYEAQQDKSGLPNDRFSAERPEGSISTLTIQRTEQRDSAMYRCASSFGLAGADNEQFFGPGTRLTVL.

This rearrangement joins TRBV28 to TRBJ1-5; D unresolved. CDR1 is MDHEN, CDR2 SYDVKM, per germline. Trimming removed 5 bases from V and 5 bases from J, with 7 bases in between. The CDR3 is 12 residues long. The CDR3 loop reads CASSVSYQPQHF. The DNA for the CDR3 is TGTGCCAGCAGTGTTAGTTATCAGCCCCAGCATTTT. Full variable domain (remainder filled in from reference TRBV28 and TRBJ1-5): DVKVTQSSRYLVKRTGEKVFLECVQDMDHENMFWYRQDPGLGLRLIYFSYDVKMKEKGDIPEGYSVSREKKERFSLILESASTNQTSMYLCASSVSYQPQHFGDGTRLSIL.

The V call is TRBV28, the J call TRBJ2-3, with D possibly matching TRBD2 (5 bases). This CDR3 is built from 15 residues. Trimming removed 6 bases from V and 0 bases from J, with 13 bases in between. CDR1 is MDHEN, CDR2 SYDVKM, per germline. The CDR3 here is CASSGGSKSTDTQYF. The CDR3 DNA is TGTGCCAGCAGCGGAGGATCTAAGAGCACAGATACGCAGTATTTT.

The chain uses TRBV28 and TRBJ1-5; 10 bases align to TRBD1. Unmatched junction bases numbered 6, after V lost 7 bases and J lost 3 bases. The CDR3 sequence is 15 residues long. CDR1 and CDR2 (germline): MDHEN, SYDVKM. The CDR3: CASTRQGADNQPQHF. The CDR3 DNA is TGTGCCAGCACCCGACAGGGGGCGGACAATCAGCCCCAGCATTTT.

This clone was seen only once. This CDR3 reads CASSTTGTGAFGQYF. The CDR3 DNA is TGTGCCAGCAGCACCACCGGGACAGGGGCTTTTGGGCAGTACTTC. The rearrangement links TRBV7-2 to TRBJ2-7, with TRBD1 identical over 10 bases. Germline lookup yields CDR1 SGHTA and CDR2 FQGNSA. The junction had 13 bases not matched to a gene; V was cut back by 5 bases and J by 9 bases. The CDR3 has 15 amino acids.

V gene TRBV5-4 combines with J gene TRBJ2-1, with D possibly TRBD1 on 8 matching bases. Germline CDR1 reads SGHNT; CDR2 reads YYREEE (reference sequence). Trimming took off 7 bases at V and 2 bases at J, with 22 bases between the two ends. CDR3 size: 17 residues. The CDR3 spells CASGGTGGGATYNEQFF. CDR3 sequence (DNA): TGTGCCAGCGGAGGGACAGGAGGGGGGGCGACCTACAATGAGCAGTTCTTC.

The chain has TRBV4-1 and TRBJ2-1, with 9 bases fitting TRBD2. The V gene end was trimmed by 3 bases and the J gene end by 4 bases; junction bases not matched to a gene: 7. Germline lookup yields CDR1 MGHRA and CDR2 YSYEKL. This CDR3 has 16 residues. The CDR3 region has the DNA TGCGCCAGCAGCCAGACGACTAGCGGAGGGTACAATGAGCAGTTCTTC. As protein: CASSQTTSGGYNEQFF.

Only a few counts were recorded for this clone. The chain couples TRBV6-1 to TRBJ2-7; 8 bases are shared with TRBD2. Trimming cost V 7 bases and J 3 bases; bases outside gene matches: 8. CDR1 is MNHNS, CDR2 SASEGT, per germline. CDR3 length: 14 residues. CDR3 loop: CASILTGTSYEQYF. The CDR3 DNA follows: TGTGCCAGCATTCTCACCGGGACTAGCTACGAGCAGTACTTC.